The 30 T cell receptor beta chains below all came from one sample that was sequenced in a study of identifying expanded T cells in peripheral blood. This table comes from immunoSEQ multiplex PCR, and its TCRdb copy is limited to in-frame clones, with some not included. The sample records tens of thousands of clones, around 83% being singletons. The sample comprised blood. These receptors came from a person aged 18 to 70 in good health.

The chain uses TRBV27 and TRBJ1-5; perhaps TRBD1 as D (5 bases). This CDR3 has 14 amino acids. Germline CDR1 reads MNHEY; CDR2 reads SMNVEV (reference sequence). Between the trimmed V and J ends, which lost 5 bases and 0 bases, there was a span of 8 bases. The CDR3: CASSQGLSNQPQHF. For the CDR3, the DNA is TGTGCCAGCAGTCAGGGACTTAGCAATCAGCCCCAGCATTTT.

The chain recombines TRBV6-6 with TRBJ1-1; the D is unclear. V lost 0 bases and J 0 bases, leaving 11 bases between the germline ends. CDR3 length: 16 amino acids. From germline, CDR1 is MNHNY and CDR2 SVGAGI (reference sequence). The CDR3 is CASSYSTPGLNTEAFF. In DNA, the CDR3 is TGTGCCAGCAGTTACTCGACTCCGGGTTTGAACACTGAAGCTTTCTTT.

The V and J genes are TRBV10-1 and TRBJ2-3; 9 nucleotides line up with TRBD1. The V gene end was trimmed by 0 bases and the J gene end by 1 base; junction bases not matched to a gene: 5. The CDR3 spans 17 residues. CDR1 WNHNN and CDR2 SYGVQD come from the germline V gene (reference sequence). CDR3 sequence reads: CASSESRTGVGTDTQYF. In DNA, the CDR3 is TGCGCCAGCAGTGAGTCGCGGACAGGGGTTGGCACAGATACGCAGTATTTT.

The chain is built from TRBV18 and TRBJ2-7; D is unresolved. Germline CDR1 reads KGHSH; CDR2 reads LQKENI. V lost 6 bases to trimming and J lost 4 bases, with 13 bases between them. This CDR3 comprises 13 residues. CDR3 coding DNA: TGTGCCAGCTCCCAAACCGTACTTTACGAGCAGTACTTC. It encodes CASSQTVLYEQYF.

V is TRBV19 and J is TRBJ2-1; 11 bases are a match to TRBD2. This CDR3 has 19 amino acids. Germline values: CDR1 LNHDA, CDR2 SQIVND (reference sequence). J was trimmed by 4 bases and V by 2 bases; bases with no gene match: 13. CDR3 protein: CASSIRTGISGREYNEQFF. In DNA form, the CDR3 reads TGTGCCAGTAGTATACGGACAGGGATTAGCGGGAGGGAGTACAATGAGCAGTTCTTC.

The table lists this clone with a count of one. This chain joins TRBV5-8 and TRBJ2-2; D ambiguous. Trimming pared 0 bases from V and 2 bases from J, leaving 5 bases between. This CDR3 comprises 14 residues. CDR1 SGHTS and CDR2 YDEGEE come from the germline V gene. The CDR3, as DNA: TGTGCCAGCAGCTTGGGACAAAACACCGGGGAGCTGTTTTTT. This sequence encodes CASSLGQNTGELFF. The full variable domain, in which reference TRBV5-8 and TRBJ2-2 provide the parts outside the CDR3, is EAGVTQSPTHLIKTRGQQATLRCSPISGHTSVYWYQQALGLGLQFLLWYDEGEERNRGNFPPRFSGRQFPNYSSELNVNALELEDSALYLCASSLGQNTGELFFGEGSRLTVL.

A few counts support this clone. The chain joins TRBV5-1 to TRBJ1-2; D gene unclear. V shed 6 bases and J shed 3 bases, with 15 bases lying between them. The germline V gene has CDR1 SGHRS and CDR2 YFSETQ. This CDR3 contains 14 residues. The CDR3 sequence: CASNTGSRDYGYTF. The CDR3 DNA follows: TGCGCCAGCAACACGGGAAGTCGCGACTATGGCTACACCTTC. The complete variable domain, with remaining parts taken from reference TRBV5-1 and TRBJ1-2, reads KAGVTQTPRYLIKTRGQQVTLSCSPISGHRSVSWYQQTPGQGLQFLFEYFSETQRNKGNFPGRFSGRQFSNSRSEMNVSTLELGDSALYLCASNTGSRDYGYTFGSGTRLTVV.

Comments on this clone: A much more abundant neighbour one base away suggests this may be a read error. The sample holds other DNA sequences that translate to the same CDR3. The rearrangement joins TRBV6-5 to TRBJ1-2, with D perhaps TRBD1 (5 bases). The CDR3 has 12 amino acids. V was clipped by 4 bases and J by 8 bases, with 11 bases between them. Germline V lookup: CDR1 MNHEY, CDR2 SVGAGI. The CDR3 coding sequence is TGTGCCAGCAGTTCCTCCGGGGGGGGCTACACCTTC. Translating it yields CASSSSGGGYTF.

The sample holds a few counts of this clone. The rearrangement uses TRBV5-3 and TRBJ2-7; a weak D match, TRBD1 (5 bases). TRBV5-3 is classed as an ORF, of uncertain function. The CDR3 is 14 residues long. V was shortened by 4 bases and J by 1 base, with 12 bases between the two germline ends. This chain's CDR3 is CARSPPKGSYEQYV. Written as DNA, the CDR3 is TGTGCCAGAAGCCCTCCGAAGGGGTCCTACGAGCAGTACGTC.

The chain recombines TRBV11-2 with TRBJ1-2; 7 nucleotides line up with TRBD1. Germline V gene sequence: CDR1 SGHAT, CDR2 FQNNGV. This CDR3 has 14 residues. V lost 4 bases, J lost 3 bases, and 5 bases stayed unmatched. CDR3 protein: CASSSGTAYYGYTF. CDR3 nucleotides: TGTGCCAGCAGCTCCGGGACAGCCTACTATGGCTACACCTTC.

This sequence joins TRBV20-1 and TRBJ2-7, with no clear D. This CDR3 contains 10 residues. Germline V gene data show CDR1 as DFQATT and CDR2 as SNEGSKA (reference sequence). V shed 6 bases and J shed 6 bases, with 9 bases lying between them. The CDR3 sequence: CSANVGEQYF. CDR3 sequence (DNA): TGCAGTGCAAACGTTGGCGAGCAGTACTTC.

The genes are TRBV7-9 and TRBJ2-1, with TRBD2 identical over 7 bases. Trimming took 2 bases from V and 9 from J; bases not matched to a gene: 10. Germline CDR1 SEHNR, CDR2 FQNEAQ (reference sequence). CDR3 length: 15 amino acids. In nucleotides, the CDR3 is TGTGCCAGCAGCTTATCAGCGGGAAGGAGTGGTGAGCAGTTCTTC. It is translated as CASSLSAGRSGEQFF. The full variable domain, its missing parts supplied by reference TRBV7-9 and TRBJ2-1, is DTGVSQNPRHKITKRGQNVTFRCDPISEHNRLYWYRQTLGQGPEFLTYFQNEAQLEKSRLLSDRFSAERPKGSFSTLEIQRTEQGDSAMYLCASSLSAGRSGEQFFGPGTRLTVL.

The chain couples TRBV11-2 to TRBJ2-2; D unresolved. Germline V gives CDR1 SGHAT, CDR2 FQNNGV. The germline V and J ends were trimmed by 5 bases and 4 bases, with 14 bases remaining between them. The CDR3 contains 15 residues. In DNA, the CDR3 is TGTGCCAGCAGCCCGACGAGCGCGGCCACCGGGGAGCTGTTTTTT. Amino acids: CASSPTSAATGELFF.

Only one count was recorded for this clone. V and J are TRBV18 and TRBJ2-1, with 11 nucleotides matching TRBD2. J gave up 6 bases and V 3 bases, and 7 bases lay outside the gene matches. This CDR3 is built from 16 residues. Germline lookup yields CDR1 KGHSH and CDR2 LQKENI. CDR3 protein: CASSPLAGGAGNEQFF. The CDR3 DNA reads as TGTGCCAGCTCACCCCTAGCGGGGGGAGCCGGCAATGAGCAGTTCTTC.

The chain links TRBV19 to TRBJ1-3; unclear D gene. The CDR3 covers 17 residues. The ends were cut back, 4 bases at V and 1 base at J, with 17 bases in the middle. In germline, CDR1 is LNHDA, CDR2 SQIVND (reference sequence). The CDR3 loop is CASSTPGNPSSGNTIYF. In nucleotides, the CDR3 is TGTGCCAGTAGTACTCCGGGAAACCCGTCTTCTGGAAACACCATATATTTT.

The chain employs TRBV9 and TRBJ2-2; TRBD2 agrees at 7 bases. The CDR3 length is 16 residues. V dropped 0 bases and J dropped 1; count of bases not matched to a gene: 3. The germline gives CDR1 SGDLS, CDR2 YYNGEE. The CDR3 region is CASSVVASGNTGELFF. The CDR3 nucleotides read TGTGCCAGCAGCGTAGTGGCTAGCGGGAACACCGGGGAGCTGTTTTTT.

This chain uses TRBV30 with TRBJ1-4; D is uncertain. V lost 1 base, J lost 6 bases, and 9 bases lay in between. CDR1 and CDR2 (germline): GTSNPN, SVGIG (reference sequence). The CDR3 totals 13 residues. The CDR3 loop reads CAWSEGTDEKLFF. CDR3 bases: TGTGCCTGGAGTGAGGGTACTGATGAAAAACTGTTTTTT.

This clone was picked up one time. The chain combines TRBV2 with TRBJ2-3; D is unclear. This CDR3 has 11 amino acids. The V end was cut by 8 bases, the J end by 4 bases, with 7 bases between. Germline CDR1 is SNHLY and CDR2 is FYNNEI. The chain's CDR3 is CASSISDTQYF. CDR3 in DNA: TGTGCCAGCTCTATCTCAGATACGCAGTATTTT.

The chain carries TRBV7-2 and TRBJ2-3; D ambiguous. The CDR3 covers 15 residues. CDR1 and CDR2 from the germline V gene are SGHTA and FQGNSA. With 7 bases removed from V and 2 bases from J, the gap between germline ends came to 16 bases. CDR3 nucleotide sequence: TGTGCCAGCACCCTTCGAACCGGTACCACAGATACGCAGTATTTT. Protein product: CASTLRTGTTDTQYF.

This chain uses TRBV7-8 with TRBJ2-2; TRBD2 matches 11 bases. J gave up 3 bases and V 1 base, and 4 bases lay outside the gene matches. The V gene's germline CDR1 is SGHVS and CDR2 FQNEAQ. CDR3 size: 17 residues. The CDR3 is CASSLEGLAGYTGELFF. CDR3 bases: TGTGCCAGCAGCTTAGAAGGACTAGCGGGTTACACCGGGGAGCTGTTTTTT.

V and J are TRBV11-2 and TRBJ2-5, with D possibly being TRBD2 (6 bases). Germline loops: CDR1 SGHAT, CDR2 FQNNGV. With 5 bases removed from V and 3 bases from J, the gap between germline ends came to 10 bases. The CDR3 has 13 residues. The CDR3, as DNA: TGTGCCAGCAGCCGGGACTTAAAAGAGACCCAGTACTTC. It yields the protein CASSRDLKETQYF.

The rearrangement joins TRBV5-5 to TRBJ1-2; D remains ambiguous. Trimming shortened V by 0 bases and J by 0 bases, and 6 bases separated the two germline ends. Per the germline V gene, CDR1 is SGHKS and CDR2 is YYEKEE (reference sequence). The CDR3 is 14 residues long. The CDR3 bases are TGTGCCAGCAGCTTGGGACCTACTAACTATGGCTACACCTTC. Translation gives CASSLGPTNYGYTF.

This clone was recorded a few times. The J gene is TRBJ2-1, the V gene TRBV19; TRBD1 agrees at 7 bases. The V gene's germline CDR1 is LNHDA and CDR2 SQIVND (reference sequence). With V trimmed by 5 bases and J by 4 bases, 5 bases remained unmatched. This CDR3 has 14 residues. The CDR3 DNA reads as TGTGCCAGTAGTGTAGGGACAGCTTACAATGAGCAGTTCTTC. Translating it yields CASSVGTAYNEQFF. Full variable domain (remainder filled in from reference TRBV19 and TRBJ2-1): DGGITQSPKYLFRKEGQNVTLSCEQNLNHDAMYWYRQDPGQGLRLIYYSQIVNDFQKGDIAEGYSVSREKKESFPLTVTSAQKNPTAFYLCASSVGTAYNEQFFGPGTRLTVL.

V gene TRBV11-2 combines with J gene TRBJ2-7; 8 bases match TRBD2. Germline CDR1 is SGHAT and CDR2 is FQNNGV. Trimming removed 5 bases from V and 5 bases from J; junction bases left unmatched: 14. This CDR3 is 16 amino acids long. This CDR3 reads CASSPQAGGYANEQYF. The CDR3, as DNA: TGTGCCAGCAGCCCCCAGGCGGGAGGATACGCCAACGAGCAGTACTTC.

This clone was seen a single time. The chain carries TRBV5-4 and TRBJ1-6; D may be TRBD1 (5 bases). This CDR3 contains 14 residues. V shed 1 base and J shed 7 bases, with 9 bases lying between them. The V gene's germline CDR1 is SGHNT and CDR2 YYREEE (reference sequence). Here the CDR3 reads CASSLKTGNSPLHF. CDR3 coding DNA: TGTGCCAGCAGCTTGAAAACAGGAAATTCACCCCTCCACTTT.

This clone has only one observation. CDR3 bases: TGTGCCAGCAGCTTATATGGGACACACTACGAGCAGTACTTC. Protein sequence: CASSLYGTHYEQYF. The rearrangement links TRBV11-2 to TRBJ2-5, with D possibly TRBD1 on 6 matching bases. The J call is in doubt because the DNA end fits TRBJ2-7 better. The CDR3 runs 14 residues. Germline V CDR1 and CDR2: SGHAT, FQNNGV.

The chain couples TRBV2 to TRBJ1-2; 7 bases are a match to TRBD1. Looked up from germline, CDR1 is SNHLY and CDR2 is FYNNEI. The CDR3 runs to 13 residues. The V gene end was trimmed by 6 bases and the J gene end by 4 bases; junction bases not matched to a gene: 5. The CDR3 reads CASRRQGGYGYTF. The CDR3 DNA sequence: TGTGCCAGCAGGCGACAGGGAGGCTATGGCTACACCTTC.

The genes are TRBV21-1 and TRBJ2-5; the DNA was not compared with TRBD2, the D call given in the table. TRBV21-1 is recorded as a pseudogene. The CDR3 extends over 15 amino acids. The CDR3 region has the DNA TGTGCCAGCAGCAAAGAACGCAGCCGAAGCGGGACCCAGTACTTC. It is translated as CASSKERSRSGTQYF.

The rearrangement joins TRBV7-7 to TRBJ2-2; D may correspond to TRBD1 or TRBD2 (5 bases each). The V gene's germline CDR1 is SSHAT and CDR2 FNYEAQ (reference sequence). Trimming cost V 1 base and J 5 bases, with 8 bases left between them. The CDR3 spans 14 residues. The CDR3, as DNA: TGTGCCAGCAGCTTAGTTTGGGGGACCGGGGAGCTGTTTTTT. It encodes CASSLVWGTGELFF.

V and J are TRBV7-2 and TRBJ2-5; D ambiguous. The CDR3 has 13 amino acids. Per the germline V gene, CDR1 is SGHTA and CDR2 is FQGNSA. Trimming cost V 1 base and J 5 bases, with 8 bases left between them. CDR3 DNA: TGTGCCAGCAGCTTAGGGCCCCGTGAGACCCAGTACTTC. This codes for CASSLGPRETQYF.